This T cell receptor beta chain is drawn from a study of cytomegalovirus exposure and HLA in healthy donors. Study at large: For the approximately 420 genotyped donors, more than 80% fell within the Caucasian-associated ancestry cluster.

13 Jbeta primers and 60 Vbeta primers were used for the PCR. The data were produced by immunoSEQ multiplex PCR, yet TCRdb's version contains in-frame clones alone and is incomplete. The table shows some 120,000 clones, with about 74% occurring only once. Trimming took off 4 bases at V and 5 bases at J, with 12 bases between the two ends. This CDR3 spans 13 amino acids. Germline V lookup: CDR1 SGHDT, CDR2 YYEEEE. Remarks on this clone: Its antigen is as yet unknown.

Whole-study findings and limits: The presence/absence work took it that sequencing depth was about the same across donors. An analysis was carried out later, and it reportedly showed fewer N-insertions in an Asian-associated ancestry cluster than the roughly 700-donor mean.

This sequence joins TRBV5-6 and TRBJ1-1, with unresolved D. This receptor was identified in a woman aged 45-59 years in good health and CMV-seropositive. The sequenced material came from PBMCs. The CDR3 loop is CASSRVVWTEAFF. The CDR3 DNA reads TGTGCCAGCAGCCGGGTGGTTTGGACTGAAGCTTTCTTT. Complete variable domain (other parts from reference TRBV5-6 and TRBJ1-1): DAGVTQSPTHLIKTRGQQVTLRCSPKSGHDTVSWYQQALGQGPQFIFQYYEEEERQRGNFPDRFSGHQFPNYSSELNVNALLLGDSALYLCASSRVVWTEAFFGQGTRLTVV.